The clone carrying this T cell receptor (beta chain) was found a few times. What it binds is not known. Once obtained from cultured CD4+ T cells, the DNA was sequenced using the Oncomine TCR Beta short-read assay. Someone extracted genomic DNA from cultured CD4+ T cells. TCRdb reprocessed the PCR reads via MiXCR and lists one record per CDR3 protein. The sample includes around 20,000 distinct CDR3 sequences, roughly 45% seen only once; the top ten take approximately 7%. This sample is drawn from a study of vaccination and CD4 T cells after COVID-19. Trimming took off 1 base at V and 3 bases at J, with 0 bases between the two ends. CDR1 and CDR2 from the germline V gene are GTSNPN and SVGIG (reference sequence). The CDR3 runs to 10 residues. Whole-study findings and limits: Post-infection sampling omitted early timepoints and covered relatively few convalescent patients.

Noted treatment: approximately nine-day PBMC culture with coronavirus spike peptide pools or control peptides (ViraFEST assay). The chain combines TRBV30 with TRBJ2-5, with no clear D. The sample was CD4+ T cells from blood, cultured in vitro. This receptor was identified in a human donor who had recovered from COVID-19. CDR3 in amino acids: CAWSEETQYF. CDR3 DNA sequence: TGTGCCTGGAGTGAAGAGACCCAGTACTTC.